This T cell receptor beta chain is from a study of T cells expressing NK-cell markers. A 5'RACE template switching approach incorporating UMIs was used to make TCR beta cDNA. Each CDR3 protein gets one entry in TCRdb, which reprocessed the 5' RACE reads and gives no DNA. The sample's table shows fewer than 200,000 distinct CDR3 sequences. This CDR3 region has 13 residues. CDR1 is SGHRS, CDR2 YFSETQ, per germline. General study points: Of CD8+ T cells, 1.0-7.0% belonged to dominant NKG2C+ clonotypes in six donors. These same clonotypes (in several donors) also led the CD3+CD56-NKG2C+ fraction.

As to this clonotype: What it binds is not known.

This chain connects TRBV5-1 to TRBJ1-5; lacking DNA, the TRBD1 call made by TCRdb goes unchecked. The source of this sequence is a woman aged 18 to 75 in good health. Sequencing input: blood T cells: a sorted CD56 or NKG2C T cell subset, CD4+ or CD8+ T cells, or bulk PBMC T cells (not recorded which). This CDR3 reads CAREGRGNQPQHF.